This TCR beta chain was profiled in a study of PD-1 blockade in mismatch repair-deficient tumors. Study-level points and caveats: Tumor-resident clones, often absent from pretreatment blood, expanded after pembrolizumab and then contracted.

The repertoire was sequenced with immunoSEQ multiplex PCR; TCRdb's copy has only in-frame clones and lacks some. The table includes 38,000 or so clones, about 85% detected once. Mismatch repair deficiency was confirmed in all patients, by PCR or immunohistochemistry. CDR1 is SEHNR and CDR2 is FQNEAQ in the germline V gene (reference sequence). The CDR3 covers 13 residues. Deletions cut 4 bases from V and 4 bases from J, with 8 bases between. Remarks on this clone: What it binds is not known.

The TCR comes from an adult with mismatch repair-deficient cancer. Sequences were derived from peripheral blood, sampled approximately 78 weeks after starting pembrolizumab. The rearrangement joins TRBV7-9 to TRBJ2-1; D remains unclear. CDR3 coding DNA: TGTGCCAGCAGCTCCGACTTGTACAATGAGCAGTTCTTC. As protein: CASSSDLYNEQFF.